Detailed here is one T cell receptor (beta chain). The antigen is unknown. This entry comes from a study of cytomegalovirus exposure and HLA in healthy donors. Whole-study findings and limits: HLA restriction was apparent for most CMV-associated TCR beta chains in a later analysis. Most TCR beta V segments were productive about 87% or about 30% of the time in an earlier analysis. High sensitivity and specificity were reportedly achieved when the classifier diagnosed cytomegalovirus status. Later analysis demonstrated an association between a missense DCLRE1C variant and TCR beta V- and J-gene trimming.

This CDR3 has 14 amino acids. Germline V lookup: CDR1 LNHDA, CDR2 SQIVND (reference sequence). The V and J ends lost 0 bases and 9 bases respectively, with 12 bases between them. The PCR employed 60 Vbeta primers together with 13 Jbeta primers. Method: immunoSEQ multiplex PCR; TCRdb's copy keeps in-frame clones and lacks some. Recorded for this sample: around 200,000 clones. The sequencing input was PBMCs. The receptor was isolated from a woman younger than 45 in good health and CMV-seropositive. The chain links TRBV19 to TRBJ1-5; weak D call: TRBD1 (5 bases). This CDR3 reads CASSIDGGEWPQHF. The DNA for the CDR3 is TGTGCCAGTAGTATAGACGGGGGTGAGTGGCCCCAGCATTTT.